One sample yielded the 9 T cell receptor beta chains listed below, sequenced in a study of blood T cell repertoires in COVID-19. Measured with immunoSEQ multiplex PCR; TCRdb has only the in-frame clones, and not every one. The sample has around 290,000 clones, 88% seen once. Sequences were obtained from PBMCs or T cells enriched from blood (not recorded which). The source is a woman in her sixties or seventies in a cohort exposed to, infected with or recovered from COVID-19 (not recorded which).

This chain links TRBV11-2 with TRBJ2-1; tentatively, D is TRBD2 (7 bases). Trimming stripped 6 bases from V and 0 bases from J, with 36 bases between. The CDR3 has 23 amino acids. Per the germline V gene, CDR1 is SGHAT and CDR2 is FQNNGV. The CDR3 DNA reads as TGTGCCAGCAGTCCGATGAAACGAGGGGTCGCGGGGGCGGTCCAGAGCTCCTACAATGAGCAGTTCTTC. Translated, it gives CASSPMKRGVAGAVQSSYNEQFF.

The chain couples TRBV14 to TRBJ1-3; 7 bases agree with TRBD1. Germline values: CDR1 SGHDN, CDR2 FVKESK. The V and J ends lost 4 bases and 5 bases, in that order; junction bases with no gene match: 5. This CDR3 comprises 14 residues. The CDR3 DNA sequence: TGTGCCAGCAGCCCCCCGGGACAGAGAAACACCATATATTTT. Translating it yields CASSPPGQRNTIYF.

The V gene is TRBV5-4, the J gene TRBJ1-1; 7 bases map to TRBD1. The germline gives CDR1 SGHNT, CDR2 YYREEE (reference sequence). Losses at the gene ends were 1 base for V and 1 base for J; bases not matched to a gene: 4. The CDR3 is 15 residues long. In nucleotides, the CDR3 is TGTGCCAGCAGCTTGAGGGGGCGGGCGAACACTGAAGCTTTCTTT. It is translated as CASSLRGRANTEAFF.

This chain uses TRBV5-4 with TRBJ2-7; 8 bases map to TRBD2. CDR1 and CDR2 (germline): SGHNT, YYREEE (reference sequence). This CDR3 spans 15 amino acids. The junction had 10 bases not matched to a gene; V was cut back by 4 bases and J by 4 bases. CDR3 region: CASSPSGGGPYEQYF. CDR3 bases: TGTGCCAGCAGCCCCTCGGGGGGGGGTCCTTACGAGCAGTACTTC.

This sequence joins TRBV19 and TRBJ1-2, with 10 bases aligning to TRBD1. This CDR3 has 15 amino acids. Germline V gives CDR1 LNHDA, CDR2 SQIVND (reference sequence). With 5 bases clipped from V and 2 bases from J, the junction kept 5 bases outside the gene matches. In nucleotides, the CDR3 is TGTGCCAGTAGTCAGGGACAGGGGAGGAACTATGGCTACACCTTC. Amino acid sequence: CASSQGQGRNYGYTF.

This chain links TRBV12-3 or TRBV12-4 with TRBJ1-2, with a possible D match to TRBD1 (6 bases). The CDR3 consists of 13 residues. Deletions cut 4 bases from V and 4 bases from J, with 10 bases between. Here the CDR3 reads CASSYGQSYGYTF. The CDR3, as DNA: TGTGCCAGCAGTTACGGACAGTCCTATGGCTACACCTTC.

This chain links TRBV10-3 with TRBJ2-5; TRBD2 matches 8 bases. CDR1 and CDR2 from the germline V gene are ENHRY and SYGVKD. CDR3 size: 16 residues. The V and J ends lost 6 bases and 4 bases, in that order; junction bases with no gene match: 13. CDR3 region: CAISPIAGNGGETQYF. CDR3 DNA sequence: TGTGCCATCAGCCCGATAGCGGGAAATGGGGGAGAGACCCAGTACTTC.

The rearrangement joins TRBV19 to TRBJ1-6; 7 positions agree with TRBD1. The CDR3 loop spans 13 amino acids. J lost 4 bases, V lost 9 bases, and 3 bases had no gene match. Germline lookup yields CDR1 LNHDA and CDR2 SQIVND (reference sequence). CDR3 region: CASGTDYNSPLHF. The CDR3 DNA sequence: TGTGCCAGCGGGACAGATTATAATTCACCCCTCCACTTT. The whole variable domain, remainder taken from reference TRBV19 and TRBJ1-6, is DGGITQSPKYLFRKEGQNVTLSCEQNLNHDAMYWYRQDPGQGLRLIYYSQIVNDFQKGDIAEGYSVSREKKESFPLTVTSAQKNPTAFYLCASGTDYNSPLHFGNGTRLTVT.

The CDR3 protein is CASSLADRGTYEQYF. The CDR3 DNA reads as TGTGCCAGCAGCTTAGCGGACAGGGGGACCTACGAGCAGTACTTC. V usage is TRBV7-8 and J usage is TRBJ2-7, with TRBD1 matching over 10 bases. Per germline, CDR1 SGHVS and CDR2 FQNEAQ. V lost 0 bases to trimming and J lost 2 bases; unmatched junction nucleotides: 1. This CDR3 is built from 15 residues.